A selection of T cell receptor beta chains follows, all from one sample in a study of cytomegalovirus exposure and HLA in healthy donors. Here immunoSEQ multiplex PCR was the method, and the copy in TCRdb shows in-frame clones only, minus some. The sample yields hundreds of thousands of clones, 70% seen once. The sequenced material came from PBMCs. The receptor set was obtained from a man in his forties in good health and CMV-seropositive. Each CDR3 is given with its conserved first and last residue. Each record gives: V gene, CDR3 length, D gene, clone size, J gene, CDR3 protein, CDR3 DNA. D genes are given only for firm matches. Only part of the rows carry a size: once, few, many, or a class if the clone is expanded.

V gene: TRBV28; CDR3 length: 16; D gene: .; clone size: .; J gene: TRBJ2-6; CDR3 protein: CASSPQGFAGANVLTF; CDR3 DNA: TGTGCCAGCAGTCCCCAGGGGTTCGCTGGGGCCAACGTCCTGACTTTC
V gene: TRBV18; CDR3 length: 15; D gene: .; clone size: .; J gene: TRBJ1-3; CDR3 protein: CASSPIQGSGNTIYF; CDR3 DNA: TGTGCCAGCTCACCCATCCAGGGCTCTGGAAACACCATATATTTT
V gene: TRBV27; CDR3 length: 11; D gene: .; clone size: .; J gene: TRBJ2-1; CDR3 protein: CASSSRVDQFF; CDR3 DNA: TGTGCCAGCAGTTCCCGCGTTGATCAGTTCTTC
V gene: TRBV6-5; CDR3 length: 14; D gene: .; clone size: .; J gene: TRBJ1-2; CDR3 protein: CASQPYDMGHGYTF; CDR3 DNA: TGTGCCAGCCAACCCTACGACATGGGGCATGGCTACACCTTC
V gene: TRBV19; CDR3 length: 15; D gene: .; clone size: once; J gene: TRBJ2-5; CDR3 protein: CASSPARTRQETQYF; CDR3 DNA: TGTGCCAGTAGTCCAGCCCGGACAAGACAAGAGACCCAGTACTTC
V gene: TRBV7-2; CDR3 length: 19; D gene: .; clone size: .; J gene: TRBJ2-1; CDR3 protein: CASSLAVGGRGVFYNEQFF; CDR3 DNA: TGTGCCAGCAGCTTAGCGGTAGGGGGGAGGGGGGTGTTTTACAATGAGCAGTTCTTC
V gene: TRBV2; CDR3 length: 14; D gene: TRBD1; clone size: once; J gene: TRBJ1-2; CDR3 protein: CASAAGQANYGYTF; CDR3 DNA: TGTGCCAGCGCCGCCGGACAGGCCAACTATGGCTACACCTTC
V gene: TRBV9; CDR3 length: 14; D gene: .; clone size: .; J gene: TRBJ2-7; CDR3 protein: CASSVAPDSYEQYF; CDR3 DNA: TGTGCCAGCAGCGTAGCGCCAGACTCCTACGAGCAGTACTTC
V gene: TRBV5-1; CDR3 length: 16; D gene: TRBD1; clone size: .; J gene: TRBJ2-5; CDR3 protein: CASSTRSTGGSETQYF; CDR3 DNA: TGCGCCAGCAGCACCCGCTCGACAGGGGGCTCGGAGACCCAGTACTTC
V gene: TRBV7-9; CDR3 length: 19; D gene: .; clone size: .; J gene: TRBJ2-5; CDR3 protein: CASSLALGGYTGQQETQYF; CDR3 DNA: TGTGCCAGCAGCTTAGCCCTCGGGGGTTACACGGGACAGCAAGAGACCCAGTACTTC
V gene: TRBV10-3; CDR3 length: 15; D gene: TRBD1; clone size: .; J gene: TRBJ2-1; CDR3 protein: CAISESDRGLNEQFF; CDR3 DNA: TGTGCCATCAGTGAGTCTGACAGGGGCTTGAATGAGCAGTTCTTC
V gene: TRBV7-2; CDR3 length: 15; D gene: .; clone size: .; J gene: TRBJ1-1; CDR3 protein: CASSLAIGGNTEAFF; CDR3 DNA: TGTGCCAGCAGCTTAGCGATCGGGGGGAACACTGAAGCTTTCTTT
V gene: TRBV5-1; CDR3 length: 16; D gene: .; clone size: once; J gene: TRBJ1-1; CDR3 protein: CASSPGGGAGGLEAFF; CDR3 DNA: TGCGCCAGCAGCCCCGGGGGGGGAGCCGGGGGTTTGGAAGCTTTCTTT
V gene: TRBV7-2; CDR3 length: 14; D gene: TRBD1; clone size: .; J gene: TRBJ2-7; CDR3 protein: CASSAGTGEREQYF; CDR3 DNA: TGTGCCAGCAGCGCCGGGACAGGGGAGAGAGAGCAGTACTTC
V gene: TRBV6-5; CDR3 length: 13; D gene: .; clone size: .; J gene: TRBJ1-2; CDR3 protein: CASSYDRYYGYTF; CDR3 DNA: TGTGCCAGCAGTTACGACAGATACTATGGCTACACCTTC
V gene: TRBV5-5; CDR3 length: 17; D gene: .; clone size: .; J gene: TRBJ2-3; CDR3 protein: CASSDTWGRTATDTQYF; CDR3 DNA: TGTGCCAGCAGCGACACCTGGGGCCGGACAGCAACAGATACGCAGTATTTT
V gene: TRBV6-6; CDR3 length: 13; D gene: .; clone size: .; J gene: TRBJ1-5; CDR3 protein: CASSYSSTGSQHF; CDR3 DNA: TGTGCCAGCAGTTACTCGTCTACAGGCTCCCAGCATTTT
V gene: TRBV7-9; CDR3 length: 16; D gene: TRBD2; clone size: once; J gene: TRBJ2-1; CDR3 protein: CASSPPGLAGDNEQFF; CDR3 DNA: TGTGCCAGCAGCCCCCCGGGACTAGCGGGGGACAATGAGCAGTTCTTC
V gene: TRBV6-5; CDR3 length: 14; D gene: TRBD1; clone size: .; J gene: TRBJ1-5; CDR3 protein: CASRPTGSRQPQHF; CDR3 DNA: TGTGCCAGCAGGCCGACAGGGTCTCGTCAGCCCCAGCATTTT
V gene: TRBV19; CDR3 length: 13; D gene: .; clone size: .; J gene: TRBJ1-2; CDR3 protein: CASNPGSNYGYTF; CDR3 DNA: TGTGCCAGTAATCCAGGGTCAAACTATGGCTACACCTTC
V gene: TRBV7-9; CDR3 length: 11; D gene: TRBD2; clone size: .; J gene: TRBJ2-7; CDR3 protein: CASSGGIEQYF; CDR3 DNA: TGTGCCAGTTCGGGGGGGATCGAGCAGTACTTC
V gene: TRBV20-1; CDR3 length: 11; D gene: .; clone size: once; J gene: TRBJ1-1; CDR3 protein: CSASTEAEAFF; CDR3 DNA: TGCAGTGCTAGCACCGAGGCTGAAGCTTTCTTT
V gene: TRBV11-2; CDR3 length: 17; D gene: TRBD2; clone size: .; J gene: TRBJ2-7; CDR3 protein: CASSVGLAGGTSYEQYF; CDR3 DNA: TGTGCCAGCAGCGTCGGACTAGCGGGGGGGACCTCCTACGAGCAGTACTTC
V gene: TRBV19; CDR3 length: 14; D gene: TRBD1; clone size: few; J gene: TRBJ2-1; CDR3 protein: CASSYRDRAHEQFF; CDR3 DNA: TGTGCCAGTTCTTACCGGGACAGGGCCCATGAGCAGTTCTTC
V gene: TRBV7-9; CDR3 length: 15; D gene: .; clone size: once; J gene: TRBJ2-5; CDR3 protein: CASSSLGGDGETQYF; CDR3 DNA: TGTGCCAGCAGCTCCCTTGGCGGGGACGGGGAGACCCAGTACTTC
V gene: TRBV6-1; CDR3 length: 13; D gene: .; clone size: .; J gene: TRBJ1-2; CDR3 protein: CASRFNRESGYTF; CDR3 DNA: TGTGCCAGCAGGTTTAACAGGGAGAGTGGCTACACCTTC